The rows below give T cell receptor beta chains drawn from one sample of a study of type 1 regulatory T cells. What these receptors recognize is not known. One entry per CDR3 protein, called by TCRdb with MiXCR from the reads. The sample records 60,000 to 70,000 distinct CDR3 sequences, around 49% being singletons. Sequencing input: cultured non-Tr1 T cells, either the whole culture or a sorted T cell fraction (not recorded which). Receptors originate from a human donor in good health. The conserved cysteine and the conserved F or W are not part of the CDR3 here.

J	V	CDR3
TRBJ2-1	TRBV20-1	SARASGGYNEQF
TRBJ2-7	TRBV4-1	ASSQDLPGTRY
TRBJ2-7	TRBV11-2	ASRSEGVEQY
TRBJ2-5	TRBV5-1	ASSSPGQQETQY
TRBJ2-5	TRBV18	ASSPPSTPQETQY
TRBJ2-5	TRBV3-1	ASSQVSGGLGETQY
TRBJ1-1	TRBV3-1	ASSGAVRGTEAF
TRBJ1-1	TRBV12-3/TRBV12-4	ASSLRANRQQGYTEAF
TRBJ1-2	TRBV4-1	ASSQDASGYYGYT
TRBJ1-2	TRBV10-3	AISSETLGYT
TRBJ1-2	TRBV7-9	ASSLLGSPNYGYT
TRBJ2-3	TRBV19	ASSIGLADTQY
TRBJ2-4	TRBV18	ASSPPEGRNIQY
TRBJ2-7	TRBV5-1	ASSTGQGSYEQY
TRBJ1-5	TRBV6-1	ASSALGGQAVNQPQH
TRBJ1-5	TRBV27	ASSLSPQGRNQPQH
TRBJ2-5	TRBV25-1	ASSRTGGGETQY
TRBJ1-1	TRBV7-6	ASTPLQGAGEAF
TRBJ1-1	TRBV12-3/TRBV12-4	ASSLAMTREAF
TRBJ1-4	TRBV20-1	SALDVKLF
TRBJ2-5	TRBV20-1	SALRTSGGYQTQY
TRBJ1-1	TRBV6-5	ASSPPGNSNTEAF
TRBJ2-1	TRBV5-1	ASSLVRFEGNEQF
TRBJ1-1	TRBV28	AAPPATGTGTEAF
TRBJ1-1	TRBV7-2	ASSLRAQLNTEAF
TRBJ2-7	TRBV20-1	SAKTSGGRSVVQY
TRBJ2-3	TRBV20-1	SAEWDTQY
TRBJ1-3	TRBV15	ATSVEQGTRGNTIY
TRBJ2-1	TRBV19	ASSFRDRVLNNEQF
TRBJ1-6	TRBV12-3/TRBV12-4	ASSTGSDNSPLH
TRBJ1-2	TRBV20-1	SARPQGSRGYT
TRBJ1-5	TRBV19	ASSSRQGVGNQPQH
TRBJ2-2	TRBV12-3/TRBV12-4	ASSIWTGYTNTGELF
TRBJ1-1	TRBV19	ASAWASNTEAF
TRBJ2-2	TRBV10-3	AISEGAASGELF
TRBJ1-5	TRBV30	AWGQGADQPQH
TRBJ1-2	TRBV2	ASSISRQGWDYGYT
TRBJ2-2	TRBV7-8	ASSFRQGIGELF
TRBJ2-1	TRBV5-1	ASSLRDRALGNEQF
TRBJ1-1	TRBV14	ASRDQGDTEAF
TRBJ1-2	TRBV7-9	ASSLQGLPNYGYT
TRBJ2-7	TRBV6-1	ASSDDVRQGAFEQY
TRBJ2-5	TRBV5-5	ASSSRGEETQY
TRBJ1-2	TRBV4-1	ASSGTGSLTDYGYT
TRBJ1-2	TRBV7-9	ASSLVKGQNYGYT
TRBJ1-2	TRBV7-2	ASSQPASTGLGYT
TRBJ2-1	TRBV7-9	ASSLSSGGGREQF
TRBJ2-2	TRBV7-2	ASSLVENTGELF
TRBJ1-4	TRBV7-9	ASSPGTGGYGNEKLF
TRBJ1-6	TRBV7-6	ASSLVRSGGSPLH